Below are 14 T cell receptor beta chains sequenced from a single sample in a study of PD-1 blockade in classical Hodgkin lymphoma. Data came from immunoSEQ multiplex PCR; TCRdb stores just in-frame clones and leaves some out. The sample lists roughly 17,000 clones, around 75% occurring once. All the patients suffered relapse after autologous stem cell transplantation, and brentuximab vedotin exposure differed. Sequencing was performed on peripheral blood mononuclear cells (PBMCs), taken at baseline. Receptors originate from a human donor with classical Hodgkin lymphoma.

This chain links TRBV7-9 with TRBJ1-2; D possibly corresponds to TRBD1 (5 bases). This CDR3 comprises 11 residues. Germline V CDR1 and CDR2: SEHNR, FQNEAQ (reference sequence). With 1 base removed from V and 8 bases from J, the gap between germline ends came to 5 bases. The CDR3 loop is CASSLGGGYTF. The CDR3, as DNA: TGTGCCAGCAGCTTAGGGGGGGGCTACACCTTC.

V is TRBV7-9 and J is TRBJ1-3; possible D gene TRBD1, 6 bases. The CDR3 extends over 15 amino acids. V was pared by 5 bases and J by 0 bases, with 11 bases between. CDR1 is SEHNR and CDR2 is FQNEAQ in the germline V gene (reference sequence). DNA of the CDR3: TGTGCCAGCAGCCTCAGGGGCGACTCTGGAAACACCATATATTTT. It is translated as CASSLRGDSGNTIYF. Based on the CDR3 plus reference TRBV7-9 and TRBJ1-3, the full variable domain is DTGVSQNPRHKITKRGQNVTFRCDPISEHNRLYWYRQTLGQGPEFLTYFQNEAQLEKSRLLSDRFSAERPKGSFSTLEIQRTEQGDSAMYLCASSLRGDSGNTIYFGEGSWLTVV.

The chain has TRBV5-1 and TRBJ2-1; TRBD1 agrees at 8 bases. V lost 4 bases, J lost 6 bases, and 9 bases stayed unmatched. CDR1 SGHRS and CDR2 YFSETQ come from the germline V gene. The length of the CDR3 is 15 residues. The CDR3 protein is CASSQTGTGGNEQFF. The CDR3 bases are TGCGCCAGCAGCCAAACAGGAACAGGGGGCAATGAGCAGTTCTTC.

Only a few counts were recorded for this clone. The rearrangement links TRBV20-1 to TRBJ2-5; D uncertain. CDR1 is DFQATT and CDR2 is SNEGSKA in the germline V gene (reference sequence). V was clipped by 2 bases and J by 3 bases, with 4 bases between them. This CDR3 contains 11 residues. CDR3: CSARKEETQYF. The DNA of the CDR3 is TGCAGTGCTAGAAAGGAAGAGACCCAGTACTTC.

J is TRBJ2-5 and V is TRBV15; no definite D call. The germline V and J ends were trimmed by 5 bases and 2 bases, with 15 bases remaining between them. The CDR3 totals 15 residues. Per the germline V gene, CDR1 is LNHNV and CDR2 is YYDKDF (reference sequence). The CDR3, as DNA: TGTGCCACCAGCGGGTACGACGGTGAGCAAGAGACCCAGTACTTC. Its protein product is CATSGYDGEQETQYF.

The chain uses TRBV27 and TRBJ2-3, with no clear D. The V gene's germline CDR1 is MNHEY and CDR2 SMNVEV (reference sequence). V gave up 5 bases and J gave up 2 bases, with 11 bases separating them. There are 14 residues in the CDR3. The CDR3 region is CASSMAADTDTQYF. In DNA, the CDR3 is TGTGCCAGCAGTATGGCGGCAGACACAGATACGCAGTATTTT.

The chain is built from TRBV5-1 and TRBJ2-3; no reliable D call. Germline CDR1 is SGHRS and CDR2 is YFSETQ. The V end was cut by 3 bases, the J end by 0 bases, with 11 bases between. The CDR3 sequence is 15 residues long. Written as DNA, the CDR3 is TGCGCCAGCAGCTCCTTCGACGCCAGCACAGATACGCAGTATTTT. Translated, it gives CASSSFDASTDTQYF.

The chain is built from TRBV5-6 and TRBJ2-5, with 7 bases lining up with TRBD1. The J segment lost 5 bases and the V segment lost 3 bases, leaving 10 bases of the junction unmatched. The CDR3 is 15 residues long. Per germline, CDR1 SGHDT and CDR2 YYEEEE. The CDR3 loop is CASSYTGVFEETQYF. Here the CDR3 DNA reads TGTGCCAGCAGCTACACAGGGGTCTTTGAGGAGACCCAGTACTTC.

This clone was counted between two and nine times. The J gene is TRBJ1-2, the V gene TRBV28; maybe TRBD1 (5 bases). V lost 5 bases and J 7 bases, leaving 17 bases between the germline ends. The CDR3 is 14 amino acids. Germline lookup yields CDR1 MDHEN and CDR2 SYDVKM. This CDR3 is CASSPRTTLFGYTF. CDR3 DNA: TGTGCCAGCAGTCCCCGGACAACGCTCTTTGGCTACACCTTC.

The gene calls are TRBV27 and TRBJ1-4; D is uncertain. Germline CDR1 is MNHEY and CDR2 is SMNVEV (reference sequence). CDR3 size: 13 residues. Between the trimmed V and J ends, which lost 3 bases and 10 bases, there was a span of 12 bases. As DNA, the CDR3 is TGTGCCAGCAGTTTTAAGGAGGGCGGAAAACTGTTTTTT. Its protein is CASSFKEGGKLFF.

The chain couples TRBV19 to TRBJ2-5; D is perhaps TRBD1 or TRBD2 (5 bases each). CDR3 length: 15 residues. V dropped 3 bases and J dropped 2 bases, with 13 bases sitting between them. CDR1 and CDR2 from the germline V gene are LNHDA and SQIVND (reference sequence). DNA of the CDR3: TGTGCCAGTAGTATCGCCAGGTGGGGGCAAGAGACCCAGTACTTC. As protein: CASSIARWGQETQYF. Based on the CDR3 plus reference TRBV19 and TRBJ2-5, the full variable domain is DGGITQSPKYLFRKEGQNVTLSCEQNLNHDAMYWYRQDPGQGLRLIYYSQIVNDFQKGDIAEGYSVSREKKESFPLTVTSAQKNPTAFYLCASSIARWGQETQYFGPGTRLLVL.

This clone has just one count. The chain links TRBV6-1 to TRBJ1-5, with D maybe TRBD1 (5 bases). This CDR3 contains 15 residues. The germline gives CDR1 MNHNS, CDR2 SASEGT. V shed 7 bases and J shed 7 bases, with 20 bases lying between them. The CDR3 sequence: CASTRDFQNAQPQHF. DNA for the CDR3: TGTGCCAGCACCAGGGACTTTCAAAACGCCCAGCCCCAGCATTTT.

The chain links TRBV27 to TRBJ1-1; D is unresolved. Germline lookup yields CDR1 MNHEY and CDR2 SMNVEV (reference sequence). Trimming removed 5 bases at V and 1 base at J, with 14 bases between. This CDR3 has 15 residues. This CDR3 reads CASSQRPRQNTEAFF. In nucleotides, the CDR3 is TGTGCCAGCAGTCAGCGGCCCAGACAGAACACTGAAGCTTTCTTT.

This chain uses TRBV7-2 with TRBJ2-3; TRBD2 matches 13 bases. The CDR3 spans 17 residues. From germline, CDR1 is SGHTA and CDR2 FQGNSA. The V segment lost 5 bases and the J segment 0 bases; nucleotides outside the gene matches: 5. The CDR3 protein is CASSGGGLAGSTDTQYF. The CDR3 DNA reads as TGTGCCAGCAGCGGAGGGGGACTAGCGGGGAGCACAGATACGCAGTATTTT.